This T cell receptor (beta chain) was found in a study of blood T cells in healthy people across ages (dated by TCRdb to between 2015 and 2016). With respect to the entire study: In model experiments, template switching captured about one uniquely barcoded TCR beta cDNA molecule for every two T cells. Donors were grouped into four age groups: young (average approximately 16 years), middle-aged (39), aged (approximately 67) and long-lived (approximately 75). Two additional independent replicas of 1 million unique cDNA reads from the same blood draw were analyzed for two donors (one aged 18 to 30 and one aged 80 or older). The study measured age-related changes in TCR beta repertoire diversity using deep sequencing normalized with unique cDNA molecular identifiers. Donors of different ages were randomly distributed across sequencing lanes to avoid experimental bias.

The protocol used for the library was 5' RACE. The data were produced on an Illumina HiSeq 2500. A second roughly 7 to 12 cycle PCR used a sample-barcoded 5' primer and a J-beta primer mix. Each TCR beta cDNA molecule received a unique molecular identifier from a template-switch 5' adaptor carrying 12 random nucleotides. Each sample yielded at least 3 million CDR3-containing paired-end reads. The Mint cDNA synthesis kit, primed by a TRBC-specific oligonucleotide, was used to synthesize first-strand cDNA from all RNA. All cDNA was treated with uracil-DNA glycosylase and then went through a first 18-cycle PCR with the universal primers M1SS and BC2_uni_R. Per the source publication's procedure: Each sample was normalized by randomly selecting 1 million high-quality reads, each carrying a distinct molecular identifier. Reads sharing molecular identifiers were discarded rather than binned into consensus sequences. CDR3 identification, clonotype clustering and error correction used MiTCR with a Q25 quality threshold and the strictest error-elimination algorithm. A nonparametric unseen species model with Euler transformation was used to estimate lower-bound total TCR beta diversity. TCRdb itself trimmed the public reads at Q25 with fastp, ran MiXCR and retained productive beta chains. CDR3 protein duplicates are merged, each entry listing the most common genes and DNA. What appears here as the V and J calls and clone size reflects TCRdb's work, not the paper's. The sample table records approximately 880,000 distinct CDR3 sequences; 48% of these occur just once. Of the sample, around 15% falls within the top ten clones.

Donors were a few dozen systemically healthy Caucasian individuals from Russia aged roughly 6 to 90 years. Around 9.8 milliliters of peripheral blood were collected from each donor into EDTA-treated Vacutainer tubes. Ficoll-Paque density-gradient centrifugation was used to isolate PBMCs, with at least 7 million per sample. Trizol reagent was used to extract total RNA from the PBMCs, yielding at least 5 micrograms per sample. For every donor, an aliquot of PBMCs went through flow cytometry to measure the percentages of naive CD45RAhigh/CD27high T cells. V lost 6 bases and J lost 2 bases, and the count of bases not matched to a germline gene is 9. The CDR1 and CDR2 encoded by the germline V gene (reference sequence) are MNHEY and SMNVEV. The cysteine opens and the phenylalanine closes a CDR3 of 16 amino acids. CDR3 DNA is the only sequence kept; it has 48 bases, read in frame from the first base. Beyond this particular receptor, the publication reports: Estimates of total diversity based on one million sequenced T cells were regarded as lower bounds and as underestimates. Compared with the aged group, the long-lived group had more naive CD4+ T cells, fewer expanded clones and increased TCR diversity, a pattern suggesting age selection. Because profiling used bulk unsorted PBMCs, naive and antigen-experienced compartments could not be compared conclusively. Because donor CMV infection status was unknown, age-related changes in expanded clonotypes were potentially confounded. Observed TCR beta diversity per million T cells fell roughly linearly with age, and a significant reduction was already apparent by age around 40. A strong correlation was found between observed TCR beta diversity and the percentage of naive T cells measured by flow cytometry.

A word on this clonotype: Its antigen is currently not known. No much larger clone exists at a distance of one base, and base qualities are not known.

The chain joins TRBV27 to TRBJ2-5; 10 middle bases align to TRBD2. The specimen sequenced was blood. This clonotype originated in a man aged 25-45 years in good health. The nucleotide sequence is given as TGTGCCAGCAGCAATAACAAACTAGCGGGGCAAGAGACCCAGTACTTC. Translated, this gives CASSNNKLAGQETQYF.